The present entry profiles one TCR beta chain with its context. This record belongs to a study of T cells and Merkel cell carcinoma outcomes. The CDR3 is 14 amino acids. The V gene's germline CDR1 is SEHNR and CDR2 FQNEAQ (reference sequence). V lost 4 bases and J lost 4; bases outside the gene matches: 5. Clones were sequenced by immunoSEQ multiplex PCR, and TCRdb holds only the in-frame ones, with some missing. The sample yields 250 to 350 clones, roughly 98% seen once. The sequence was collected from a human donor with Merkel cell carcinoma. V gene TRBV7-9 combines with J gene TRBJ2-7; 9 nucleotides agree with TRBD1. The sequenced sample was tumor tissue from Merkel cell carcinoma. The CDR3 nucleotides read TGTGCCAGCAGCTCCACAGGGGGCAAGTACGAGCAGTACTTC. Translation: CASSSTGGKYEQYF.